A selection of T cell receptor beta chains follows, all from one sample in a study of blood T cell repertoires in COVID-19. Clones were sequenced by immunoSEQ multiplex PCR, and TCRdb holds only the in-frame ones, with some missing. The table lists roughly 120,000 clones, approximately 82% of them singletons. Sample: peripheral blood. The receptor source for this set is a man in his 70s with active or convalescent COVID-19. Both conserved end residues are part of each CDR3. D genes are given only for firm matches. Size tells how often a clone was seen (once, few, many) or the class of an expanded clone, and some rows leave it out.

abundance,v_gene,d_gene,j_gene,CDR3nt,CDR3aa
-,TRBV6-2/TRBV6-3,TRBD1,TRBJ1-2,TGTGCCAGCAGTTTTGACAGGGGGCGCCGTAACTATGGCTACACCTTC,CASSFDRGRRNYGYTF
once,TRBV18,-,TRBJ1-3,TGTGCCAGCTCACCACCTCGGGTGACAGGAGGAAACACCATATATTTT,CASSPPRVTGGNTIYF
-,TRBV20-1,TRBD2,TRBJ2-5,TGCAGTGCTAGTGGGACTAGCGGGGCACGCCAAGAGACCCAGTACTTC,CSASGTSGARQETQYF
-,TRBV9,TRBD1,TRBJ2-2,TGTGCCAGCAGCGTCGGGACAGGTAACACCGGGGAGCTGTTTTTT,CASSVGTGNTGELFF
-,TRBV7-3,-,TRBJ2-5,TGTGCCAGCAGCTCAACTATTCAAGAGACCCAGTACTTC,CASSSTIQETQYF
-,TRBV6-2/TRBV6-3,-,TRBJ2-6,TGTGCCAGCAGTCGTCGCGCAAGGGGTACTTTTAGCTCTGGGGCCAACGTCCTGACTTTC,CASSRRARGTFSSGANVLTF
-,TRBV6-5,TRBD2,TRBJ2-7,TGTGCCAGCATCCCAGCGGGAACCTACGAGCAGTACTTC,CASIPAGTYEQYF
-,TRBV12-3/TRBV12-4,-,TRBJ1-5,TGTGCCAGCAGCCACAATAGCAATCAGCCCCAGCATTTT,CASSHNSNQPQHF
-,TRBV6-2/TRBV6-3,-,TRBJ1-1,TGTGCCAGCAGTTGGCTCAGGGGAGCGCCCAACACTGAAGCTTTCTTT,CASSWLRGAPNTEAFF
-,TRBV11-2,-,TRBJ2-7,TGTGCCAGCAGCTTAGATTCGGGACTTCCTATCTCCTACGAGCAGTACTTC,CASSLDSGLPISYEQYF
few,TRBV2,TRBD1,TRBJ2-1,TGTGCCAGCACCACAGGGGGTGAGCAGTTCTTC,CASTTGGEQFF
medium-sized,TRBV9,TRBD1,TRBJ1-1,TGTGCCAGCAGCCTACAGGGGGACACTGAAGCTTTCTTT,CASSLQGDTEAFF
-,TRBV6-2/TRBV6-3,-,TRBJ2-7,TGTGCCAGCAGTTACTCGATGAGTTACGAGCAGTACTTC,CASSYSMSYEQYF
-,TRBV4-1,TRBD2,TRBJ2-1,TGCGCCAGCAGCCAAGATTCGCCTAGCGGGAGAAAGAATGAGCAGTTCTTC,CASSQDSPSGRKNEQFF
-,TRBV7-2,-,TRBJ2-7,TGTGCCAGCAGCATCCCTTACCAGGGGGGCGGGTACGAGCAGTACTTC,CASSIPYQGGGYEQYF
-,TRBV4-2,TRBD2,TRBJ2-7,TGTGCCAGCAGCCAAGGGATTAGCGGGAGTATATACGAGCAGTACTTC,CASSQGISGSIYEQYF
-,TRBV11-3,TRBD1,TRBJ1-6,TGTGCCAGCAGCTTGACAGGGAACGGTTCACCCCTCCACTTT,CASSLTGNGSPLHF
-,TRBV7-8,TRBD2,TRBJ2-2,TGTGCCAGCAGCTTGGGTATAGCGGGAGTCGGCGGGGAGCTGTTTTTT,CASSLGIAGVGGELFF
once,TRBV7-8,TRBD1,TRBJ1-5,TGTGCCAGCACCCAAGCCCGGGACAGGATAAATCAGCCCCAGCATTTT,CASTQARDRINQPQHF
-,TRBV24-1,-,TRBJ2-2,TGTGCCACCAGCAGCGCGAACACCGGGGAGCTGTTTTTT,CATSSANTGELFF
-,TRBV6-6,-,TRBJ2-3,TGTGCCAGCAAATCCGGGGCAGATACGCAGTATTTT,CASKSGADTQYF
-,TRBV27,TRBD1,TRBJ1-6,TGTGCCAGCAGGCAGGACAGGGGGCCCCTCGATTCACCCCTCCACTTT,CASRQDRGPLDSPLHF
-,TRBV9,-,TRBJ2-1,TGTGCCAGCAGCGTAGACCCACAGGGGGGGGCCTTCCGGGAGCAGTTCTTC,CASSVDPQGGAFREQFF
-,TRBV7-2,TRBD1,TRBJ1-6,TGTGCCAGCAGCAACCGGACCAGGGGGTCACCCCTCCACTTT,CASSNRTRGSPLHF
-,TRBV4-3,TRBD2,TRBJ2-6,TGCGCCAGCAGCCCAAACGGACTAGCTGGGGCCAACGTCCTGACTTTC,CASSPNGLAGANVLTF
-,TRBV28,-,TRBJ1-5,TGTGCCACCCAGCGGGCGTATCAGCCCCAGCATTTT,CATQRAYQPQHF
-,TRBV5-1,TRBD1,TRBJ1-3,TGCGCCAGCAGCTCCGGGACAGGGGATTTTTTATCTGGAAACACCATATATTTT,CASSSGTGDFLSGNTIYF